The subject of this entry is one T cell receptor beta chain. Sequencing was performed with immunoSEQ multiplex PCR; in TCRdb, only in-frame clones are kept and a portion is missing. The table lists around 85,000 clones, 90% of them singletons. These data are taken from a study of blood T cell repertoires in COVID-19. Looking at the study overall: Samples of COVID-19 (acute and convalescent) were obtained from the United States, Italy and Spain. PBMCs, B-cell-depleted T cells, or T cells provided the cDNA or gDNA that made up the material.

The J segment lost 8 bases and the V segment lost 4 bases, leaving 8 bases of the junction unmatched. Germline CDR1 reads SGHRS; CDR2 reads YFSETQ. The CDR3 covers 15 residues. The chain couples TRBV5-1 to TRBJ1-4; 10 bases match TRBD1. This TCR was sampled from a woman older than 75 with active or convalescent COVID-19. The sequencing sample was made of peripheral blood. The CDR3: CASSREGTGDEKLFF. The CDR3 coding sequence is TGCGCCAGCAGCCGCGAGGGGACAGGGGACGAAAAACTGTTTTTT.